The rows below give T cell receptor beta chains drawn from one sample of a study of OX40 agonist ivuxolimab in advanced cancers. Sequenced by immunoSEQ multiplex PCR; TCRdb stores in-frame clones only, minus some. This table has about 17,000 clones, around 80% appearing once. This material consisted of CD4+ or CD8+ T cells sorted from blood, taken in a trial of the OX40 agonist ivuxolimab. All receptors derive from an adult with an advanced solid tumor such as melanoma, head and neck, liver or kidney cancer. The CDR3 runs from the conserved cysteine through the conserved F or W. The order of the fields is D gene, clone size, V gene, J gene, CDR3 protein, CDR3 DNA. A D gene is named only where the DNA matches it firmly. Rows may omit the clone size; those that give it use once, few, many or a size class.

NA	NA	TRBV6-6	TRBJ1-5	CASSYSGVGQPQHF	TGTGCCAGCAGTTACTCAGGGGTTGGGCAGCCCCAGCATTTT
NA	NA	TRBV7-9	TRBJ2-2	CASSREELFF	TGTGCCAGCAGCCGCGAGGAGCTGTTTTTT
NA	NA	TRBV21-1	TRBJ1-1	CASSKPGNTEAFF	TGTGCCAGCAGCAAGCCTGGGAACACTGAAGCTTTCTTT
NA	NA	TRBV5-1	TRBJ2-2	CASSLTASTGELFF	TGCGCCAGCAGCTTGACAGCATCCACCGGGGAGCTGTTTTTT
TRBD1	NA	TRBV4-1	TRBJ1-2	CASSQEGIAGGLDYGYTF	TGCGCCAGCAGCCAAGAGGGCATTGCAGGGGGACTAGACTATGGCTACACCTTC
TRBD2	few	TRBV6-5	TRBJ2-3	CASGRGGADTQYF	TGTGCCAGCGGGAGGGGTGGAGCAGATACGCAGTATTTT
NA	NA	TRBV5-4	TRBJ2-2	CASSLAPEFAGELFF	TGTGCCAGCAGCTTGGCGCCCGAGTTCGCCGGGGAGCTGTTTTTT
TRBD2	NA	TRBV9	TRBJ2-7	CASSPRDYRYEQYF	TGTGCCAGCAGCCCTCGGGACTACCGCTACGAGCAGTACTTC
NA	NA	TRBV9	TRBJ2-7	CASSVEGSYEQYF	TGTGCCAGCAGCGTAGAAGGATCCTACGAGCAGTACTTC
NA	NA	TRBV9	TRBJ1-2	CASSPDGGRFYGYTF	TGTGCCAGCAGCCCAGACGGGGGGCGCTTCTATGGCTACACCTTC
TRBD1	once	TRBV13	TRBJ1-6	CASSPVLDRGSPLHF	TGTGCCAGCAGCCCCGTTTTGGACAGGGGTTCACCCCTCCACTTT
NA	NA	TRBV5-7	TRBJ2-5	CASSLGRREETQYF	TGTGCCAGCAGCTTGGGTCGGAGGGAAGAGACCCAGTACTTC
TRBD1	NA	TRBV11-2	TRBJ2-2	CASSGGTGIDGELFF	TGTGCCAGCAGCGGAGGGACAGGGATTGACGGGGAGCTGTTTTTT
TRBD2	NA	TRBV9	TRBJ2-2	CASSVGREGPTGELFF	TGTGCCAGCAGCGTAGGGAGGGAGGGCCCTACCGGGGAGCTGTTTTTT
NA	NA	TRBV7-7	TRBJ2-7	CASSKGPNYEQYF	TGTGCCAGCAGCAAGGGCCCAAACTACGAGCAGTACTTC
NA	NA	TRBV30	TRBJ2-5	CAWSPDTRGQETQYF	TGTGCCTGGAGTCCCGATACCCGAGGGCAAGAGACCCAGTACTTC
NA	medium-sized	TRBV27	TRBJ2-1	CASSFGGNYNEQFF	TGTGCCAGCAGTTTTGGGGGGAACTACAATGAGCAGTTCTTC
TRBD2	NA	TRBV4-2	TRBJ2-3	CASSQPGTSGYTDTQYF	TGTGCCAGCAGCCAGCCGGGGACTAGCGGATACACAGATACGCAGTATTTT
NA	NA	TRBV21-1	TRBJ2-3	CASSKVGTGSTDTQYF	NA
NA	NA	TRBV28	TRBJ1-5	CASSSRLDGGQPQHF	TGTGCCAGCAGTTCGCGACTAGATGGTGGTCAGCCCCAGCATTTT
NA	NA	TRBV6-5	TRBJ1-1	CASSLGVGEAFF	TGTGCCAGCAGTCTGGGGGTTGGCGAAGCTTTCTTT
TRBD1	NA	TRBV7-1	TRBJ1-6	CASSLALDRANSPLHF	TGTGCCAGCAGCTTAGCCTTAGACAGGGCTAATTCACCCCTCCACTTT
NA	NA	TRBV7-2	TRBJ2-1	CASSSTRYNEQFF	TGTGCCAGCAGCTCGACCCGGTACAATGAGCAGTTCTTC
TRBD2	NA	TRBV6-5	TRBJ2-7	CASSQAGAGYEQYF	TGTGCCAGCAGTCAAGCGGGAGCGGGCTACGAGCAGTACTTC
NA	few	TRBV5-1	TRBJ2-5	CASSLQEETQYF	TGCGCCAGCAGCTTGCAGGAAGAGACCCAGTACTTC
TRBD1	few	TRBV5-4	TRBJ1-2	CASSLDRGSNYGYTF	TGTGCCAGCAGCTTGGACAGGGGATCTAACTATGGCTACACCTTC
TRBD1	NA	TRBV28	TRBJ1-5	CASSLRGRGHQPQHF	TGTGCCAGCAGTTTAAGGGGGCGCGGGCATCAGCCCCAGCATTTT